The 20 T cell receptor beta chains below were found in one sample sequenced in a study of blood T cell repertoires in COVID-19. Clones were sequenced by immunoSEQ multiplex PCR, and TCRdb holds only the in-frame ones, with some missing. The repertoire holds some 200,000 clones, with around 81% as singletons. Sequencing input: peripheral blood. These TCRs come from a woman in her sixties or seventies with acute or convalescent COVID-19.

This clone was picked up one time. At one end, the junction sequence differs from germline, possibly due to a read error. V usage is TRBV6-1 and J usage is TRBJ1-2; 12 positions agree with TRBD1. The CDR3 loop spans 15 amino acids. CDR1 MNHNS and CDR2 SASEGT come from the germline V gene. The CDR3 loop is CASSQAGQGAHGYTF. DNA for the CDR3: TGTGCCAGCAGTCAAGCGGGACAGGGGGCGCATGGCTACACCTTC.

The chain uses TRBV3-1 (or the pseudogene TRBV3-2) and TRBJ1-4, with a possible D match to TRBD1 (5 bases). V lost 0 bases, J lost 2 bases, and 10 bases lay in between. Germline V gene lookup returns CDR1 LGHDT and CDR2 YNNKEL (reference sequence). CDR3 length: 16 amino acids. CDR3 amino acids: CASSQDAGPTNEKLFF. As DNA, the CDR3 is TGTGCCAGCAGCCAAGATGCGGGGCCGACTAATGAAAAACTGTTTTTT.

The rearrangement joins TRBV19 to TRBJ1-6; 7 bases agree with TRBD1. The length of the CDR3 is 14 residues. The germline CDR1 and CDR2 sequences are LNHDA and SQIVND (reference sequence). The V and J ends lost 5 bases and 9 bases, in that order; junction bases with no gene match: 7. Here the CDR3 DNA reads TGTGCCAGTAGTCCGGGACAGAGTTTTTCACCCCTCCACTTT. Its protein is CASSPGQSFSPLHF.

This clone was observed a single time. J is TRBJ1-4 and V is TRBV7-9; 8 bases map to TRBD1. The J segment lost 4 bases and the V segment lost 7 bases, leaving 5 bases of the junction unmatched. Germline CDR1 SEHNR, CDR2 FQNEAQ (reference sequence). The CDR3 has 14 residues. Written as DNA, the CDR3 is TGTGCCAGCACCCTCACAGGGGGTAATGAAAAACTGTTTTTT. Its translation is CASTLTGGNEKLFF.

The V gene is TRBV19, the J gene TRBJ2-1, with TRBD2 matching 11 bases. The V and J ends lost 5 bases and 3 bases, in that order; junction bases with no gene match: 6. The germline CDR1 and CDR2 sequences are LNHDA and SQIVND (reference sequence). The CDR3 is 16 amino acids. CDR3: CASSPSGTSGYNEQFF. CDR3 nucleotides: TGTGCCAGTAGTCCCTCCGGGACTAGCGGCTACAATGAGCAGTTCTTC.

This chain links TRBV3-1 (or the pseudogene TRBV3-2) with TRBJ1-3; D is perhaps TRBD1 (5 bases). The ends were cut back, 4 bases at V and 7 bases at J, with 14 bases in the middle. The CDR3 consists of 14 residues. Germline-derived CDR1 and CDR2 are LGHDT and YNNKEL (reference sequence). For the CDR3, the DNA is TGTGCCAGCAGCCTGCGACAGATAAGTAACACCATATATTTT. This encodes CASSLRQISNTIYF.

The genes are TRBV28 and TRBJ1-2; D possibly corresponds to TRBD1 (6 bases). Trimming cost V 6 bases and J 2 bases, with 16 bases left between them. Germline V gives CDR1 MDHEN, CDR2 SYDVKM. This CDR3 has 15 amino acids. CDR3 sequence (DNA): TGTGCCAGCAGCTCAGAGGCTGGGGGCAACTATGGCTACACCTTC. Its translation is CASSSEAGGNYGYTF.

The chain carries TRBV3-1 (or the pseudogene TRBV3-2) and TRBJ1-1, with D hard to call. The V end lost 5 bases, the J end lost 4 bases, and 8 bases lay between the germline ends. Germline CDR1 is LGHDT and CDR2 is YNNKEL (reference sequence). The CDR3 consists of 12 residues. The CDR3 loop is CASSAGFTEAFF. The CDR3 DNA sequence: TGTGCCAGCAGCGCGGGGTTCACTGAAGCTTTCTTT.

V is TRBV19 and J is TRBJ1-1, with TRBD1 identical over 8 bases. The CDR3 is made up of 12 amino acids. Trimming removed 8 bases from V and 4 bases from J; junction bases left unmatched: 3. Germline V CDR1 and CDR2: LNHDA, SQIVND (reference sequence). This chain's CDR3 is CASRDRGTEAFF. CDR3 nucleotides: TGTGCCAGTCGCGACAGGGGCACTGAAGCTTTCTTT.

In nucleotides, the CDR3 is TGTGCCAGCAGTTACCCGGAGGGACAGGGGATGAACACTGAAGCTTTCTTT. Translation gives CASSYPEGQGMNTEAFF. J is TRBJ1-1 and V is TRBV6-2 or TRBV6-3, with TRBD1 matching 10 bases. With 2 bases clipped from V and 0 bases from J, the junction kept 6 bases outside the gene matches. Germline V gene sequence: CDR1 MNHEY, CDR2 SVGEGT. CDR3 length: 17 residues.

The rearrangement uses TRBV3-1 (or the pseudogene TRBV3-2) and TRBJ1-2; D call uncertain. CDR1 is LGHDT and CDR2 is YNNKEL in the germline V gene (reference sequence). Trimming stripped 2 bases from V and 6 bases from J, with 16 bases between. The CDR3 loop spans 15 amino acids. The CDR3 region is CASSQQTDGLDGYTF. CDR3 nucleotides: TGTGCCAGCAGCCAACAAACCGATGGGCTGGATGGCTACACCTTC.

This clone was counted many times. The chain joins TRBV19 to TRBJ2-2; D perhaps matches TRBD1 (6 bases). CDR3 length equals 17 residues. Trimming left V 5 bases short and J 4 bases short, with 20 bases between. Germline loops: CDR1 LNHDA, CDR2 SQIVND (reference sequence). CDR3 sequence: CASSSSGTRVGTGELFF. DNA of the CDR3: TGTGCCAGTAGTTCATCCGGGACACGGGTCGGCACCGGGGAGCTGTTTTTT. Based on the CDR3 plus reference TRBV19 and TRBJ2-2, the full variable domain is DGGITQSPKYLFRKEGQNVTLSCEQNLNHDAMYWYRQDPGQGLRLIYYSQIVNDFQKGDIAEGYSVSREKKESFPLTVTSAQKNPTAFYLCASSSSGTRVGTGELFFGEGSRLTVL.

This chain joins TRBV30 and TRBJ2-3; 12 bases agree with TRBD2. Per the germline V gene, CDR1 is GTSNPN and CDR2 is SVGIG (reference sequence). After removal of 1 base from V and 1 base from J, the junction contained 0 bases not matched to a gene. This CDR3 has 15 residues. The CDR3 coding sequence is TGTGCCTGGAGTGGACTAGCGGGGGGCACAGATACGCAGTATTTT. Amino acid sequence: CAWSGLAGGTDTQYF.

This clone turned up a few times. V and J are TRBV3-1 (or the pseudogene TRBV3-2) and TRBJ1-5, with no clear D. In germline, CDR1 is LGHDT, CDR2 YNNKEL (reference sequence). The germline V and J ends were trimmed by 4 bases and 3 bases, with 7 bases remaining between them. This CDR3 spans 13 amino acids. This CDR3 is CASSLSFNQPQHF. The DNA for the CDR3 is TGTGCCAGCAGCCTCAGTTTCAATCAGCCCCAGCATTTT.

The chain carries TRBV10-3 and TRBJ2-2; a weak D match, TRBD1 (6 bases). Per germline, CDR1 ENHRY and CDR2 SYGVKD. Trimming removed 3 bases from V and 1 base from J, with 12 bases in between. The CDR3 loop spans 16 amino acids. CDR3 loop: CAISETPGQNTGELFF. CDR3 DNA: TGTGCCATCAGTGAAACACCGGGACAGAACACCGGGGAGCTGTTTTTT.

The chain has TRBV20-1 and TRBJ1-1, with D perhaps matching TRBD1 (6 bases). V lost 6 bases to trimming and J lost 1 base, with 6 bases between them. The CDR3 spans 11 residues. From germline, CDR1 is DFQATT and CDR2 SNEGSKA (reference sequence). Here the CDR3 DNA reads TGCAGTGCAGGGGGGAACACTGAAGCTTTCTTT. Its translation: CSAGGNTEAFF.

This chain uses TRBV30 with TRBJ1-4; D is unclear. The germline V gene encodes CDR1 GTSNPN and CDR2 SVGIG (reference sequence). V was trimmed by 8 bases and J by 0 bases, leaving 7 bases between them. The CDR3 contains 12 residues. Written as DNA, the CDR3 is TGTGCCCTTCAGGCAACTAATGAAAAACTGTTTTTT. This encodes CALQATNEKLFF.

V gene TRBV27 combines with J gene TRBJ2-3, with TRBD2 matching over 7 bases. The CDR3 length is 18 residues. V trimming: 7 bases; J trimming: 4 bases; junction bases outside the gene matches: 20. Germline lookup yields CDR1 MNHEY and CDR2 SMNVEV (reference sequence). The CDR3 region has the DNA TGTGCCAGCAACCCTATATCGGGGCTCGGGAGGTCAGCAGATACGCAGTATTTT. This gives the protein CASNPISGLGRSADTQYF.

This clone is a singleton in its sample. This chain links TRBV7-2 with TRBJ2-2; D is uncertain. The CDR3 sequence is 15 residues long. Per germline, CDR1 SGHTA and CDR2 FQGNSA. The V and J ends lost 2 bases and 8 bases respectively, with 15 bases between them. The CDR3 sequence: CASSLRSTSYGELFF. CDR3 nucleotides: TGTGCCAGCAGCTTACGGTCCACCTCTTATGGGGAGCTGTTTTTT.

The chain joins TRBV3-1 (or the pseudogene TRBV3-2) to TRBJ1-2; no firm D call. Trimming left V 4 bases short and J 1 base short, with 7 bases between. The CDR3 spans 13 residues. CDR1 is LGHDT, CDR2 YNNKEL, per germline (reference sequence). CDR3 loop: CASSLEGNYGYTF. In DNA, the CDR3 is TGTGCCAGCAGCCTGGAGGGTAACTATGGCTACACCTTC.